This TCR beta chain came from a study of OX40 agonist ivuxolimab in advanced cancers. Study overall: Among those enrolled, mean age was 60 years (range 23 to 79) and 75% to 85% were male. Study observations and caveats: Doses of 0.1 to 3.0 mg/kg were accompanied by clonal expansion of CD4+ and CD8+ blood T cells by week 6.

Here immunoSEQ multiplex PCR was the method, and the copy in TCRdb shows in-frame clones only, minus some. The data hold some 30,000 clones, with approximately 84% observed a single time. A single count supports this clone. Its specificity is not known. The CDR3 runs to 13 residues. Trimming took 1 base from V and 4 from J, leaving 11 bases between them. Germline values: CDR1 SQVTM, CDR2 ANQGSEA. This chain links TRBV29-1 with TRBJ2-7, with D possibly called TRBD1 or TRBD2 (5 bases each). The sample was CD4+ or CD8+ T cells sorted from blood, taken in a trial of the OX40 agonist ivuxolimab. This clonotype was obtained from an adult with an advanced solid tumor such as melanoma, head and neck, liver or kidney cancer. CDR3 coding DNA: TGCAGCGTTGAAGCAGGGAGAGGGTACGAGCAGTACTTC. It is translated as CSVEAGRGYEQYF.